This TCR beta chain was observed in a study of CD8 T cells in ankylosing spondylitis. Study outcomes and limitations: Reported data indicate significant enrichment of disease-linked clones within matched ankylosing spondylitis synovial fluid. There was a TCR beta motif, made of roughly eight highly homologous variants, that appeared characteristic of ankylosing spondylitis blood.

Scientists made TCR beta libraries using quantitative 5'-RACE with molecular barcodes. MiXCR, applied by TCRdb to the 5' RACE reads, yields one record per CDR3 protein. The data show 200,000 or so distinct CDR3 sequences, 10% to 15% seen once. The length of the CDR3 is 16 residues. With 0 bases removed from V and 5 bases from J, the gap between germline ends came to 15 bases. The germline gives CDR1 SGHRS, CDR2 YFSETQ. This clonotype was observed a few times. Its antigen remains unidentified. Sequences were obtained from blood, either unsorted or a sorted T cell fraction (not recorded which). The source is a female donor with ankylosing spondylitis or in good health (not recorded which). V gene TRBV5-1 combines with J gene TRBJ1-5, with D perhaps matching TRBD1 (5 bases). In DNA, the CDR3 is TGCGCCAGCAGCTTGGCCCTCAGGGTATCGGATCAGCCCCAGCATTTT. It yields the protein CASSLALRVSDQPQHF.